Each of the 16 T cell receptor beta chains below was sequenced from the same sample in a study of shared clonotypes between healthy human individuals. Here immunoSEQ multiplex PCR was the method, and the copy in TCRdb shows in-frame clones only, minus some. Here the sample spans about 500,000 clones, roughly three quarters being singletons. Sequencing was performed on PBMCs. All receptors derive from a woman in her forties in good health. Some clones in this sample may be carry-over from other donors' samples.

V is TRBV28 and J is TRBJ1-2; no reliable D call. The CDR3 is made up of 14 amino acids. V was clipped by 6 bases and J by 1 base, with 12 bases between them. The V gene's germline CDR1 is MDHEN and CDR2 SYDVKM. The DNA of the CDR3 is TGTGCCAGCAGCCCCCGTACCCTTAACTATGGCTACACCTTC. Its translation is CASSPRTLNYGYTF.

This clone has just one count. The CDR3 DNA reads TGTGCCAGCAGCAAAGGCGGGGACAGAGTATATAACTATGGCTACACCTTC. This codes for CASSKGGDRVYNYGYTF. V and J are TRBV21-1 and TRBJ1-2; the table's D call, TRBD1, has no DNA check behind it. TRBV21-1 is a pseudogene. The CDR3 sequence is 17 residues long.

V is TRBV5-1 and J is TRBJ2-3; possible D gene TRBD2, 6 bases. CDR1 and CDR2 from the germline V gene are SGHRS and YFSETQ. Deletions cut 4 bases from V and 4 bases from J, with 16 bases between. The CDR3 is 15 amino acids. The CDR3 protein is CASSMGAGLADTQYF. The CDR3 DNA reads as TGCGCCAGCAGCATGGGTGCGGGGCTGGCAGATACGCAGTATTTT.

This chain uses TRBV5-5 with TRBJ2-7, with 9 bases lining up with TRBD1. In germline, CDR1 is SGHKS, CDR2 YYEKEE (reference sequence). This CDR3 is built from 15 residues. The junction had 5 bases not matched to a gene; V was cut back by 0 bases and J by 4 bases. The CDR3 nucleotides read TGTGCCAGCAGCTTGGGGACAGGGGCTTGGTACGAGCAGTACTTC. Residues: CASSLGTGAWYEQYF.

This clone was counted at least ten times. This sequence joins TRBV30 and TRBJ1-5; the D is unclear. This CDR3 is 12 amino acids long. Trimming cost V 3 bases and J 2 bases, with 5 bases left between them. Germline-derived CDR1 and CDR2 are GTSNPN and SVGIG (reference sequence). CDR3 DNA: TGTGCCTGGAGACGGGGCAATCAGCCCCAGCATTTT. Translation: CAWRRGNQPQHF.

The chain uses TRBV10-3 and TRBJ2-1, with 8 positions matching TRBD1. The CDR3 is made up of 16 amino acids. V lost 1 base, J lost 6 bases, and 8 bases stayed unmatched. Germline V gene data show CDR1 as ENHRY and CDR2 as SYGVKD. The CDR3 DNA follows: TGTGCCATCAGTGAGTTGGGACAGGATCACCCCAATGAGCAGTTCTTC. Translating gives CAISELGQDHPNEQFF.

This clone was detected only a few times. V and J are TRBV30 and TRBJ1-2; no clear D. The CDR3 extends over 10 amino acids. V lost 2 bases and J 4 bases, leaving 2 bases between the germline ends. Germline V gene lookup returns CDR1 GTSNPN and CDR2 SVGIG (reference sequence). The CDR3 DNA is TGTGCCTGGAGTTCCTATGGCTACACCTTC. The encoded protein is CAWSSYGYTF. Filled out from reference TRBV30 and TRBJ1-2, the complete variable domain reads SQTIHQWPATLVQPVGSPLSLECTVEGTSNPNLYWYRQAAGRGLQLLFYSVGIGQISSEVPQNLSASRPQDRQFILSSKKLLLSDSGFYLCAWSSYGYTFGSGTRLTVV.

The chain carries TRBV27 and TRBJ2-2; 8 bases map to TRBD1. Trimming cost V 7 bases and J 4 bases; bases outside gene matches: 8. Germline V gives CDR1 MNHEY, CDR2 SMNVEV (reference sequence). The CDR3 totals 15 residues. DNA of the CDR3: TGTGCCAGCAAGGCGACAGGGGTCGGCACCGGGGAGCTGTTTTTT. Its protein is CASKATGVGTGELFF.

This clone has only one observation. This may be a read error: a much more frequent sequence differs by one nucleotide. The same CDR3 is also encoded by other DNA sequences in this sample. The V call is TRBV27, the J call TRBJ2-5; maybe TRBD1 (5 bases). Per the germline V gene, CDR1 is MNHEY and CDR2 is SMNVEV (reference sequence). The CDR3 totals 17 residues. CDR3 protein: CASSLNKGAGPQETQYF. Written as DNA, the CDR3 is TGTGCCAGCAGTTTAAACAAAGGGGCAGGCCCGCAAGAGACTCAGTACTTC.

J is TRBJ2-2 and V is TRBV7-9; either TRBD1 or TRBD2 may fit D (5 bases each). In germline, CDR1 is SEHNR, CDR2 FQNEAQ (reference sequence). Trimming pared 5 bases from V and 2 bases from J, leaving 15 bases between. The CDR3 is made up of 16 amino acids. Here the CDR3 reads CASSLLVGDNTGELFF. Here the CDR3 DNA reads TGTGCCAGCAGCCTTTTAGTAGGGGACAACACCGGGGAGCTGTTTTTT.

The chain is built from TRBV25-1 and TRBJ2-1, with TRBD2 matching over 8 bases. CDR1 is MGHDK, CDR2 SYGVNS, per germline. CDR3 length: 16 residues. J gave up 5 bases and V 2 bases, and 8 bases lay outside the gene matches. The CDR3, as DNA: TGTGCCAGCAGTGAAATAGTACTAGCGGAACACAATGAGCAGTTCTTC. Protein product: CASSEIVLAEHNEQFF.

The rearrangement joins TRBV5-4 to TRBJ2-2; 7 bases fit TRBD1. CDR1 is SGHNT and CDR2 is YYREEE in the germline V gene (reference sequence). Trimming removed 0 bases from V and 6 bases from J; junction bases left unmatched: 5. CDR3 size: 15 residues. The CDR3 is CASSLEGARSGELFF. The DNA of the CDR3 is TGTGCCAGCAGCTTGGAGGGGGCTAGGTCCGGGGAGCTGTTTTTT.

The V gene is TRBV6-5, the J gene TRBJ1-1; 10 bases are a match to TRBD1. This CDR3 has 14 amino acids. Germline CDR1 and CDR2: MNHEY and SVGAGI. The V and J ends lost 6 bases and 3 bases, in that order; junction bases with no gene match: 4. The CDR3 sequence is CASSSGQGDTEAFF. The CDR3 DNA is TGTGCCAGCAGCTCAGGACAGGGGGACACTGAAGCTTTCTTT.

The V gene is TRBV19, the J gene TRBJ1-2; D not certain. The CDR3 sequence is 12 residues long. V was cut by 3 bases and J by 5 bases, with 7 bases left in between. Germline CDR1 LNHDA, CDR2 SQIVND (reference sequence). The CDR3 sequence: CASSMSGYGYTF. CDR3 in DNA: TGTGCCAGTAGTATGTCCGGGTATGGCTACACCTTC.

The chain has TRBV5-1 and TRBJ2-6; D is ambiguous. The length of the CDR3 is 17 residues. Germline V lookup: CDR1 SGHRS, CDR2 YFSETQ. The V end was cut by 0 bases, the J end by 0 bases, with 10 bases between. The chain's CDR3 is CASSLEARSSGANVLTF. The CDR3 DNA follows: TGCGCCAGCAGCTTGGAAGCCCGATCCTCTGGGGCCAACGTCCTGACTTTC.

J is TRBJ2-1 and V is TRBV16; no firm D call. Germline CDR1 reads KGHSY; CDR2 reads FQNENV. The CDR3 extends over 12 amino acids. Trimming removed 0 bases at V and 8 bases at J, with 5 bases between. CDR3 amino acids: CASSQSGDEQFF. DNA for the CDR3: TGTGCCAGCAGCCAATCCGGTGATGAGCAGTTCTTC.